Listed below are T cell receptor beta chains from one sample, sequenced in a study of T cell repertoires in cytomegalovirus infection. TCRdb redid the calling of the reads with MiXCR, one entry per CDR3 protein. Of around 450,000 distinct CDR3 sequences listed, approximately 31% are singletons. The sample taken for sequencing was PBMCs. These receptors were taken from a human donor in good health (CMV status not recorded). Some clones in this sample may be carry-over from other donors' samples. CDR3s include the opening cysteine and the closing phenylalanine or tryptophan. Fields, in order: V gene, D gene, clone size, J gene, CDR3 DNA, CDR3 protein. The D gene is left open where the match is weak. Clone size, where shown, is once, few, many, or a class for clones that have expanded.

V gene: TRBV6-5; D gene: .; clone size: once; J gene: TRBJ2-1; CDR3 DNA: TGTGCCAGCAGTTACTTTCCCACAGGGTACAATGAGCAGTTCTTC; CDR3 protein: CASSYFPTGYNEQFF
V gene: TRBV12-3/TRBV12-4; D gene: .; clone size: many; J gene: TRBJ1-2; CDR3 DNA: TGTGCCAGCAGTTTCCCAAACTATGGCTACACCTTC; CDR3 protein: CASSFPNYGYTF
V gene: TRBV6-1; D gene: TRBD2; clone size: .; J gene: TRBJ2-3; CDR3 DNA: TGTGCCAGCACCGGGGGGGTGGATACGCAGTATTTT; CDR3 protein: CASTGGVDTQYF
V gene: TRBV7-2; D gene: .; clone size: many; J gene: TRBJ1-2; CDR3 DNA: TGTGCCAGCAGCTCCCTGGGGGGGGCTGGCTACACCTTC; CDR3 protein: CASSSLGGAGYTF
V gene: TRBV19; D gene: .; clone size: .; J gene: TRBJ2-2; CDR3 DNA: TGTGCCAGTAGTGTCCGGGACGGGCCAAGCGGGGAGCTGTTTTTT; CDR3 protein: CASSVRDGPSGELFF
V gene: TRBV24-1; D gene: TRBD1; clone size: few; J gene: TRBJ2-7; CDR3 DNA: TGTGCCACCAGTGAGGCCGGGACAGGGGCCTACGAGCAGTACTTC; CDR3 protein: CATSEAGTGAYEQYF
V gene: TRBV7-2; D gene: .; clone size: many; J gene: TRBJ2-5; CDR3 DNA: TGTGCCAGCAGCTCGGACGGACTAAAAGGGGAGACCCAGTACTTC; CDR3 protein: CASSSDGLKGETQYF
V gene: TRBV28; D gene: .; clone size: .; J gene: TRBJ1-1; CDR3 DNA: TGTGCCAGCAGTTTATCACGGTCAGTGAACACTGAAGCTTTCTTT; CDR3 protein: CASSLSRSVNTEAFF
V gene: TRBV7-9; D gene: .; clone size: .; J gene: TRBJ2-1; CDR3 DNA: TGTGCCAGCAGCTTAATGTCTGGAGGGGAGAGGGGGGGGAAGAACAATGAGCAGTTCTTC; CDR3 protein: CASSLMSGGERGGKNNEQFF
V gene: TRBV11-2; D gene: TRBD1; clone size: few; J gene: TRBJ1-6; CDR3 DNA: TGTGCCAGCAGCCCGCGGACAGGGATCGCTTCACCCCTCCACTTT; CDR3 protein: CASSPRTGIASPLHF
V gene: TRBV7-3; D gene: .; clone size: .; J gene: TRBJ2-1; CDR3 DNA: TGTGCCAGCAGCTTCTATCGTCTTCTTAATGAGCAGTTCTTC; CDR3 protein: CASSFYRLLNEQFF
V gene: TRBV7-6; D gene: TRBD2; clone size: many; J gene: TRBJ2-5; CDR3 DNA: TGTGCCAGCAGCTTAGTACATGAGCGGGGAGCTGGTGGGGAGACCCAGTACTTC; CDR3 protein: CASSLVHERGAGGETQYF
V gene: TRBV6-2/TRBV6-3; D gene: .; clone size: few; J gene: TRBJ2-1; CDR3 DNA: TGTGCCACCAGGGGAGGGGGGAGCTCCTACAATGAGCAGTTCTTC; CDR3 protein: CATRGGGSSYNEQFF
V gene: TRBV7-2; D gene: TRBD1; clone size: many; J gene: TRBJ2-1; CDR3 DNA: TGTGCCAGCAGCTTAAAGGGGACAGGGGGCAATGAGCAGTTCTTC; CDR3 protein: CASSLKGTGGNEQFF
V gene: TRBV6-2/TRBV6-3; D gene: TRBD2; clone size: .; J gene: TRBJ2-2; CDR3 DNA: TGTGCCAGCAGTTACTCGATACTAGCGGGGGAGAGCGGGGAGCTGTTTTTT; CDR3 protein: CASSYSILAGESGELFF
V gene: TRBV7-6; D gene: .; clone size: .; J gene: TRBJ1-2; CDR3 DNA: TGTGCCAGCAGCCACACCTTGAGGAACTATGGCTACACCTTC; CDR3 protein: CASSHTLRNYGYTF